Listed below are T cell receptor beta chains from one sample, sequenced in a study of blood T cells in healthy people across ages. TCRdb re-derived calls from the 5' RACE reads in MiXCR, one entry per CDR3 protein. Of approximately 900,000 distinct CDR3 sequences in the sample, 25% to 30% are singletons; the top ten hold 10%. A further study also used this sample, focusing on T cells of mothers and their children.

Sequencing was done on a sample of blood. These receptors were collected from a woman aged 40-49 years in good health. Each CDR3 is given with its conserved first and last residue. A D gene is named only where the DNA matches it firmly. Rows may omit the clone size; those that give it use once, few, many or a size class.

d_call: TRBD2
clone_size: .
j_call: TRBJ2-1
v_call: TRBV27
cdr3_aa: CASRGLAGRFSYNEQFF
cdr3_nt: TGTGCCAGCCGGGGACTAGCGGGCCGGTTCTCCTACAATGAGCAGTTCTTC

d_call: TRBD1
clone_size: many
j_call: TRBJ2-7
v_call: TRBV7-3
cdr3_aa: CASSLTGGPDEQYF
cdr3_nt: TGTGCCAGCAGCTTGACAGGGGGACCAGACGAGCAGTACTTC

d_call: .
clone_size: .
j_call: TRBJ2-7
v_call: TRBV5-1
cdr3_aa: CASSLVAGTNEQYF
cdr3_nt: TGCGCCAGCAGCTTGGTGGCGGGTACGAACGAGCAGTACTTC

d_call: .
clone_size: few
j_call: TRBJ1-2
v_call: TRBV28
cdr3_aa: CASSLRAVYGYTF
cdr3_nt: TGTGCCAGCAGTTTAAGGGCGGTCTATGGCTACACCTTC

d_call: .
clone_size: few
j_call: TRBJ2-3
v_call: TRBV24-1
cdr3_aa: CATSDPGSTQYF
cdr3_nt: TGTGCCACCAGTGATCCTGGGTCCACGCAGTATTTT

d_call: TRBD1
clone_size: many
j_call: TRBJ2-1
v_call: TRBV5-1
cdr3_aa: CASSYGTGSYNEQFF
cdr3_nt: TGCGCCAGCAGCTACGGGACAGGGAGTTACAATGAGCAGTTCTTC

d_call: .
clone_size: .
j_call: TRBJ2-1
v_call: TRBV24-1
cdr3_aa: CATSPSYNEQFF
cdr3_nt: TGTGCCACCAGCCCCTCATACAATGAGCAGTTCTTC

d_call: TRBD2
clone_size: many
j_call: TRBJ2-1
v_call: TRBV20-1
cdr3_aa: CSARDPMGTTRVGIEQFF
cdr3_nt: TGCAGTGCTAGAGACCCTATGGGGACTACACGCGTCGGTATAGAGCAGTTCTTC

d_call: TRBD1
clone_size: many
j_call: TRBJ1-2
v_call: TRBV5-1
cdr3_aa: CASTAGPGQGAMDGYTF
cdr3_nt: TGCGCCAGCACCGCCGGCCCGGGACAGGGGGCTATGGATGGCTACACCTTC

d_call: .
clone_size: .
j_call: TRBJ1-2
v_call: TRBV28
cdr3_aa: CASSLPLGSWYGYTF
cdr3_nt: TGTGCCAGCAGTTTACCCCTCGGGAGTTGGTATGGCTACACCTTC

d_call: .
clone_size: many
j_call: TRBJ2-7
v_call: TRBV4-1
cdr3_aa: CASSLDPGTGYYEQYF
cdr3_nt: TGCGCCAGCAGTCTTGATCCCGGGACGGGCTACTACGAGCAGTACTTC

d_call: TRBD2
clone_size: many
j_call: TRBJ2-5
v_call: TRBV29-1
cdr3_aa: CSVETGSGGETQYF
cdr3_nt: TGCAGCGTTGAGACGGGAAGCGGGGGGGAGACCCAGTACTTC

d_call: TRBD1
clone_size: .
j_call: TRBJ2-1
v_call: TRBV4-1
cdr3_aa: CASSQDNSRDRGWGDYNEQFF
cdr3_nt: TGCGCCAGCAGCCAAGATAATTCCCGGGACAGGGGATGGGGTGACTACAATGAGCAGTTCTTC

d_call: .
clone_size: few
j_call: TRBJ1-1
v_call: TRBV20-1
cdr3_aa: CSARDGHRNTEAFF
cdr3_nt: TGCAGTGCTAGAGATGGACACCGGAACACTGAAGCTTTCTTT

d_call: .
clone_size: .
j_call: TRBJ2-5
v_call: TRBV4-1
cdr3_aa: CASSQDTDSPLGKETQYF
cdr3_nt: TGCGCCAGCAGCCAAGATACGGACAGCCCGCTTGGAAAAGAGACCCAGTACTTC